This TCR beta chain was profiled in a study of blood T cell repertoires in COVID-19. Overall study context: COVID-19 samples from acute and convalescent phases originated in the United States, Italy and Spain.

Profiled with immunoSEQ multiplex PCR; TCRdb holds only in-frame clones, not every one. The repertoire has about 21,000 clones, about 85% of them found once; the top ten carry under 8.5%. Sequencing was carried out using peripheral blood. The sequence derives from a human donor with active COVID-19. The donor label of this sample is uncertain.

The DNA of the CDR3 is TGTGCCAGCAGTTCCCGCAGCGGGTGGTCCCAGCATTTT. Amino acid sequence: CASSSRSGWSQHF. The chain couples TRBV28 to TRBJ1-5; D ambiguous. The CDR3 extends over 13 amino acids. Germline CDR1 reads MDHEN; CDR2 reads SYDVKM. V gave up 4 bases and J gave up 11 bases, with 15 bases separating them.